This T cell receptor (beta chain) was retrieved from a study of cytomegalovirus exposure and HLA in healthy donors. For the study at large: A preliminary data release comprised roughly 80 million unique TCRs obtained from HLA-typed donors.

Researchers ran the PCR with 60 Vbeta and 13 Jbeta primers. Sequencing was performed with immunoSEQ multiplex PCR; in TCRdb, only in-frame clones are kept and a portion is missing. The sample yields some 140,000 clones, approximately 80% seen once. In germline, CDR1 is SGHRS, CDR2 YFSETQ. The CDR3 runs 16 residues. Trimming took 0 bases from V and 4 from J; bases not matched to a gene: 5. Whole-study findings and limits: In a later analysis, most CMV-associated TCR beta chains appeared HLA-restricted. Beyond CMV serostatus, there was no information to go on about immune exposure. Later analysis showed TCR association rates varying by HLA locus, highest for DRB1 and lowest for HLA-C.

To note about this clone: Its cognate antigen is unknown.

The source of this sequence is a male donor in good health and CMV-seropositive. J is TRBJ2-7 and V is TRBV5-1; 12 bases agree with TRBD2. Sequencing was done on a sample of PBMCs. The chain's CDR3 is CASSLALGLAGYEQYF. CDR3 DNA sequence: TGCGCCAGCAGCTTGGCCCTCGGACTAGCGGGGTACGAGCAGTACTTC. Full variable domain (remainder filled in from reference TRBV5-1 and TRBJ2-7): KAGVTQTPRYLIKTRGQQVTLSCSPISGHRSVSWYQQTPGQGLQFLFEYFSETQRNKGNFPGRFSGRQFSNSRSEMNVSTLELGDSALYLCASSLALGLAGYEQYFGPGTRLTVT.